These T cell receptor beta chains were read from a single sample in a study of CD8 T cells in ankylosing spondylitis. TCRdb re-analysed the 5' RACE reads in MiXCR, keeping a single row per CDR3 protein. There are hundreds of thousands of distinct CDR3 sequences in the sample; 12% occur only once, and less than 0.65% lies in the top ten. Sequenced input: blood, either unsorted or a sorted T cell fraction (not recorded which). The receptor set was obtained from a male donor with ankylosing spondylitis. The CDR3 runs from the conserved cysteine through the conserved F or W. A D gene is named only where the DNA matches it firmly. For some rows the clone size is stated as once, few or many, or as a class when expanded; others skip it.

J,D,V,size,CDR3,DNA
TRBJ2-3,TRBD2,TRBV20-1,many,CSAIRAGDPVSTDTQYF,TGCAGTGCTATTAGGGCGGGAGACCCGGTTAGCACAGATACGCAGTATTTT
TRBJ2-1,TRBD1,TRBV4-2,many,CASSPRRGSTDEQFF,TGTGCCAGCAGCCCGCGCAGGGGGAGTACGGATGAGCAGTTCTTC
TRBJ2-7,TRBD1,TRBV15,-,CATREGQGVDEQYF,TGTGCCACCAGAGAAGGACAGGGGGTCGACGAGCAGTACTTC
TRBJ1-2,-,TRBV4-2,few,CASSQDWPAGNYGYTF,TGTGCCAGCAGCCAAGATTGGCCGGCAGGGAACTATGGCTACACCTTC
TRBJ2-1,TRBD1,TRBV20-1,few,CSASRGPYIYEQFF,TGCAGTGCTAGTAGGGGGCCATATATCTATGAGCAGTTCTTC
TRBJ2-5,TRBD1,TRBV7-2,many,CASSFDRGGETQYF,TGTGCCAGCAGCTTCGACAGGGGGGGCGAGACCCAGTACTTC
TRBJ1-6,-,TRBV11-2,-,CASSPGRWVSSYNSPLHF,TGTGCCAGCAGCCCGGGGCGCTGGGTCAGCTCCTATAATTCACCCCTCCACTTT
TRBJ1-5,-,TRBV5-1,many,CASSLWGEPNQPQHF,TGCGCCAGCAGCTTGTGGGGGGAACCCAATCAGCCCCAGCATTTT
TRBJ2-7,-,TRBV7-9,few,CASTERDRSYEQYF,TGTGCCAGCACCGAAAGGGACCGATCCTACGAGCAGTACTTC
TRBJ1-5,-,TRBV12-3/TRBV12-4,-,CASSLKLPNQPQHF,TGTGCCAGCAGTTTAAAGCTACCAAATCAGCCCCAGCATTTT
TRBJ1-2,-,TRBV12-3/TRBV12-4,many,CASTKRTAVYGYTF,TGTGCCAGCACAAAACGGACAGCAGTCTATGGCTACACCTTC
TRBJ1-4,-,TRBV10-3,-,CAISEWGLDEKLFF,TGTGCCATCAGTGAGTGGGGGCTGGATGAAAAACTGTTTTTT
TRBJ2-1,TRBD2,TRBV9,few,CASSRNPGLGIDEQFF,TGTGCCAGCAGCAGAAACCCGGGACTAGGAATCGATGAGCAGTTCTTC
TRBJ1-6,-,TRBV7-2,-,CASSFSSSYNSPLHF,TGTGCCAGCAGTTTCAGCAGCTCCTATAATTCACCCCTCCACTTT
TRBJ2-7,-,TRBV20-1,-,CSARDLRDYEQYF,TGCAGTGCTAGAGACCTCCGGGACTACGAGCAGTACTTC
TRBJ2-7,-,TRBV7-8,few,CASSTRGLHYEQYF,TGTGCCAGCAGCACCCGGGGATTACACTACGAGCAGTACTTC
TRBJ2-1,-,TRBV6-4,-,CASSEGPLSYNEQFF,TGTGCCAGCAGTGAGGGTCCGCTATCCTACAATGAGCAGTTCTTC
TRBJ2-1,-,TRBV2,-,CASSERRIYNEQFF,TGTGCCAGCAGTGAAAGACGGATATACAATGAGCAGTTCTTC
TRBJ1-1,-,TRBV15,many,CATSSLYGANTEAFF,TGTGCCACCAGCAGCCTTTACGGTGCGAACACTGAAGCTTTCTTT
TRBJ2-1,TRBD2,TRBV24-1,-,CATSDSGTSGGATYNEQFF,TGTGCCACCAGTGATTCCGGGACTAGCGGGGGGGCCACCTACAATGAGCAGTTCTTC
TRBJ1-1,-,TRBV27,-,CASSPPPPQGWTEAFF,TGTGCCAGCAGTCCACCCCCCCCACAGGGTTGGACTGAAGCTTTCTTT
TRBJ2-2,TRBD1,TRBV7-6,few,CASSLTGQGLTGELFF,TGTGCCAGCAGCCTCACCGGACAGGGGCTGACCGGGGAGCTGTTTTTT
TRBJ2-3,-,TRBV10-3,-,CAIQPGPTPTDTQYF,TGTGCCATCCAACCGGGCCCAACCCCCACAGATACGCAGTATTTT
TRBJ2-2,TRBD1,TRBV2,-,CAGRQGWTGELFF,TGTGCCGGCCGACAGGGGTGGACCGGGGAGCTGTTTTTT
TRBJ2-7,-,TRBV11-2,-,CASSFTKSGYSEQYF,TGTGCCAGCAGCTTCACAAAATCAGGGTATTCCGAGCAGTACTTC
TRBJ2-3,-,TRBV7-2,many,CASSISYTDTQYF,TGTGCCAGCAGTATCTCTTACACAGATACGCAGTATTTT
TRBJ2-7,TRBD1,TRBV7-2,few,CASSPTGVDSYEQYF,TGTGCCAGCAGCCCGACAGGGGTAGACTCCTACGAGCAGTACTTC
TRBJ2-6,TRBD1,TRBV5-1,few,CASSPPGQYSGANVLTF,TGCGCCAGCAGCCCTCCGGGACAGTACTCTGGGGCCAACGTCCTGACTTTC
TRBJ2-1,TRBD2,TRBV28,few,CASSVPGLAVGKAGQFF,TGTGCCAGCAGCGTCCCGGGACTAGCGGTAGGAAAAGCAGGGCAGTTCTTC
TRBJ1-5,-,TRBV20-1,many,CSAREAVYGPQHF,TGCAGTGCTAGAGAGGCGGTATATGGGCCCCAGCATTTT
TRBJ1-1,-,TRBV6-2/TRBV6-3,-,CASSPHRQAMNTEAFF,TGTGCCAGCAGTCCACACAGACAGGCAATGAACACTGAAGCTTTCTTT
TRBJ2-3,-,TRBV3-1,few,CASSGATDTQYF,TGTGCCAGCAGCGGGGCGACAGATACGCAGTATTTT
TRBJ2-1,TRBD2,TRBV20-1,-,CSPYAPGGARNEQFF,TGCAGTCCATACGCGCCCGGGGGGGCCAGGAATGAGCAGTTCTTC
TRBJ2-7,TRBD1,TRBV6-2/TRBV6-3,few,CASSYSVRDRNYEQYF,TGTGCCAGCAGTTACTCGGTACGGGACAGAAACTACGAGCAGTACTTC
TRBJ2-3,-,TRBV2,few,CASSENQDTQYF,TGTGCCAGCAGTGAAAATCAAGATACGCAGTATTTT
TRBJ2-1,-,TRBV7-8,few,CASSLVAGLGEREQFF,TGTGCCAGCAGCTTAGTGGCGGGGCTAGGGGAGAGGGAGCAGTTCTTC
TRBJ2-1,-,TRBV20-1,-,CSARRPLTSEQFF,TGCAGTGCTAGACGGCCTTTGACTAGTGAGCAGTTCTTC